This T cell receptor (beta chain) was sequenced during a study of CD8+ T cells in alopecia areata. Regarding the study as a whole: Lesional tissue from the scalp (especially in alopecia totalis/universalis) showed higher clonality than normal scalp. Mice gave a clearer picture of TCR sharing than patients did, possibly for HLA-related reasons.

RNA extraction and reverse transcription yielded cDNA as sequencing template. Sequencing used immunoSEQ multiplex PCR; TCRdb keeps in-frame clones, though not all of them. The sample consists of 100,000 to 120,000 clones, under 60% of them appearing once. This clone has just a few counts. As yet, its antigen is unknown. CDR1 is SEHNR and CDR2 is FQNEAQ in the germline V gene (reference sequence). This CDR3 region has 15 residues. V dropped 4 bases and J dropped 4; count of bases not matched to a gene: 4. Researchers took lesional scalp punch biopsies and peripheral blood from people who were alopecia areata patients. Sorting separated CD4+ and CD8+ T cells out of PBMCs.

Sequencing used NKG2D-low CD8+ T cells sorted from blood. This sequence originates from a human donor with alopecia areata. This chain links TRBV7-9 with TRBJ2-1, with 10 nucleotides matching TRBD2. CDR3 protein: CASSSRTSGYNEQFF. The CDR3 DNA reads TGTGCCAGCAGCTCTCGGACTAGCGGATACAATGAGCAGTTCTTC. Full variable domain (remainder filled in from reference TRBV7-9 and TRBJ2-1): DTGVSQNPRHKITKRGQNVTFRCDPISEHNRLYWYRQTLGQGPEFLTYFQNEAQLEKSRLLSDRFSAERPKGSFSTLEIQRTEQGDSAMYLCASSSRTSGYNEQFFGPGTRLTVL.